The T cell receptor beta chain described here comes from a study of T-cell memory formation after mild COVID-19. Whole-study context: Largely donor-specific TCR clusters were found.

This clonotype was counted a few times. TCRdb redid the calling of the 5' RACE reads with MiXCR, one entry per CDR3 protein. This sample carries around 450,000 distinct CDR3 sequences, 24% of them seen once, and the ten largest clones take 8.8%. Sample: PBMCs or a T cell subset sorted from them (not recorded which). This sequence originates from an adult woman who had mild COVID-19 (a few samples of this study predate the infection). Cell type and time point are not known.

The DNA of the CDR3 is TGTGCCAGCAGCTGGGGACAGAAAGAGACCCAGTACTTC. This codes for CASSWGQKETQYF. The genes are TRBV2 and TRBJ2-5; 7 bases agree with TRBD1. Germline-derived CDR1 and CDR2 are SNHLY and FYNNEI. The CDR3 extends over 13 amino acids. V was pared by 6 bases and J by 3 bases, with 4 bases of the junction left unmatched.